The 25 T cell receptor beta chains below come from one sample, sequenced in a study of T cells after yellow fever vaccination. TCRdb passed the 5' RACE reads through MiXCR, listing each CDR3 protein once. The table records 95,000 to 100,000 distinct CDR3 sequences, around 5.5% of them present only once. Sequenced here: CD8+ T cells sorted from PBMCs, sampled 10 days after the yellow fever booster vaccination. Every receptor here comes from a man between 18 and 35 years old who received the YFV17D yellow fever vaccine.

This clonotype was recorded a few times. V gene TRBV5-1 combines with J gene TRBJ2-7; the D is unclear. The CDR3 loop spans 13 amino acids. V was cut by 1 base and J by 1 base, with 6 bases left in between. Per germline, CDR1 SGHRS and CDR2 YFSETQ. CDR3 in amino acids: CASSLRVSYEQYF. CDR3 in DNA: TGCGCCAGCAGCTTGAGAGTTTCCTACGAGCAGTACTTC. The full variable domain, in which reference TRBV5-1 and TRBJ2-7 provide the parts outside the CDR3, is KAGVTQTPRYLIKTRGQQVTLSCSPISGHRSVSWYQQTPGQGLQFLFEYFSETQRNKGNFPGRFSGRQFSNSRSEMNVSTLELGDSALYLCASSLRVSYEQYFGPGTRLTVT.

The J gene is TRBJ1-2, the V gene TRBV19, with 9 bases that match TRBD1. The V gene's germline CDR1 is LNHDA and CDR2 SQIVND (reference sequence). Losses at the gene ends were 3 bases for V and 5 bases for J; bases not matched to a gene: 4. The CDR3 contains 14 residues. CDR3 loop: CASSIPGTGYGYTF. CDR3 DNA: TGTGCCAGTAGTATTCCTGGGACAGGGTATGGCTACACCTTC.

V is TRBV4-1 and J is TRBJ1-1; D remains unclear. Germline lookup yields CDR1 MGHRA and CDR2 YSYEKL. V lost 0 bases to trimming and J lost 3 bases, with 11 bases between them. The CDR3 has 15 amino acids. CDR3 nucleotide sequence: TGCGCCAGCAGCCAAGAACCGGCTTTGGACACTGAAGCTTTCTTT. It is translated as CASSQEPALDTEAFF.

This clonotype occurred a few times. The rearrangement joins TRBV5-5 to TRBJ2-7; 7 positions agree with TRBD2. The V gene's germline CDR1 is SGHKS and CDR2 YYEKEE (reference sequence). The CDR3 has 18 amino acids. J lost 0 bases, V lost 4 bases, and 16 bases had no gene match. CDR3 protein: CASSLNDPSGLYSYEQYF. The DNA of the CDR3 is TGTGCCAGCAGCCTCAACGATCCTAGCGGTTTATACTCCTACGAGCAGTACTTC.

This clonotype has at least ten counts. This chain connects TRBV20-1 to TRBJ2-3; D perhaps matches TRBD2 (6 bases). This CDR3 has 16 amino acids. V was clipped by 0 bases and J by 2 bases, with 15 bases between them. Germline loops: CDR1 DFQATT, CDR2 SNEGSKA (reference sequence). CDR3 loop: CSARESAGTYTDTQYF. The CDR3 bases are TGCAGTGCTAGAGAGAGCGCGGGGACTTACACAGATACGCAGTATTTT.

The gene calls are TRBV14 and TRBJ2-7; D might be TRBD2 (5 bases). V shed 3 bases and J shed 0 bases, with 6 bases lying between them. CDR3 length equals 13 residues. CDR1 and CDR2 (germline): SGHDN, FVKESK. The CDR3 DNA follows: TGTGCCAGCAGCCATGGGAGCTCCTACGAGCAGTACGTC. Its protein product is CASSHGSSYEQYV.

The CDR3 nucleotides read TGTGCCAGCAGCTTGGACAGGGACGGGTACTATGGCTACACCTTC. Translating gives CASSLDRDGYYGYTF. The chain carries TRBV5-5 and TRBJ1-2; TRBD1 is a possible D gene (6 bases). This CDR3 comprises 15 residues. Trimming removed 0 bases from V and 3 bases from J, with 12 bases in between. The germline V gene has CDR1 SGHKS and CDR2 YYEKEE (reference sequence).

This clonotype turned up a few times. V and J are TRBV6-2 or TRBV6-3 and TRBJ1-1; D not resolved. Germline values: CDR1 MNHEY, CDR2 SVGEGT. Trimming took 5 bases from V and 0 from J, leaving 10 bases between them. This CDR3 has 14 residues. Here the CDR3 reads CASSLTTLNTEAFF. The CDR3 region has the DNA TGTGCCAGCAGTCTCACGACGTTGAACACTGAAGCTTTCTTT.

This clonotype was found a few times. The chain's CDR3 is CASSLVRGAYTF. The CDR3, as DNA: TGTGCCAGCAGCTTGGTGCGGGGGGCCTACACCTTC. The chain uses TRBV5-6 and TRBJ1-2, with TRBD1 as a possible D gene (6 bases). This CDR3 contains 12 residues. In germline, CDR1 is SGHDT, CDR2 YYEEEE. V dropped 0 bases and J dropped 10 bases, with 10 bases sitting between them.

This clonotype was recorded a few times. The chain recombines TRBV7-8 with TRBJ1-6; the D gene is possibly TRBD1 (5 bases). CDR1 is SGHVS and CDR2 is FQNEAQ in the germline V gene. This CDR3 region has 15 residues. V shed 1 base and J shed 9 bases, with 13 bases lying between them. DNA of the CDR3: TGTGCCAGCAGCTTAGGAGCAGGGTTCTCTTCACCCCTCCACTTT. Its protein product is CASSLGAGFSSPLHF.

This clonotype was seen more than once but under ten times. The genes are TRBV7-9 and TRBJ2-2, with unresolved D. The CDR3 contains 14 residues. V lost 1 base, J lost 6 bases, and 9 bases lay in between. Per the germline V gene, CDR1 is SEHNR and CDR2 is FQNEAQ (reference sequence). The CDR3 region is CASSLEDVSGELFF. DNA for the CDR3: TGTGCCAGCAGCTTAGAGGACGTGTCCGGGGAGCTGTTTTTT. The variable domain in full, completed from reference TRBV7-9 and TRBJ2-2, reads DTGVSQNPRHKITKRGQNVTFRCDPISEHNRLYWYRQTLGQGPEFLTYFQNEAQLEKSRLLSDRFSAERPKGSFSTLEIQRTEQGDSAMYLCASSLEDVSGELFFGEGSRLTVL.

This clonotype was seen only a few times. This chain links TRBV4-1 with TRBJ1-2; D call uncertain. V was pared by 0 bases and J by 8 bases, with 13 bases between. The CDR3 length is 14 residues. CDR1 is MGHRA, CDR2 YSYEKL, per germline. The CDR3 coding sequence is TGCGCCAGCAGCCAAGATCGTCGGGATTACGGCTACACCTTC. Amino acid sequence: CASSQDRRDYGYTF.

This clonotype was counted only a few times. The CDR3 nucleotides are TGTGCCAGCAGTGGGGACAGGGAGGAACATCAGCCCCAGCATTTT. Encoded protein: CASSGDREEHQPQHF. The V and J genes are TRBV12-3 or TRBV12-4 and TRBJ1-5; 9 bases fit TRBD1. Trimming took 5 bases from V and 5 from J; bases not matched to a gene: 7. This CDR3 has 15 residues.

This clonotype appeared a few times. V gene TRBV4-1 combines with J gene TRBJ2-4; D is perhaps TRBD2 (6 bases). From germline, CDR1 is MGHRA and CDR2 YSYEKL. The V end lost 0 bases, the J end lost 16 bases, and 16 bases lay between the germline ends. There are 13 residues in the CDR3. DNA of the CDR3: TGCGCCAGCAGCCAAGAGGATGGCCTAGCGTGTTACTTC. This translates into CASSQEDGLACYF.

The genes are TRBV7-9 and TRBJ2-6; D might be TRBD1 (6 bases). Germline V gene data show CDR1 as SEHNR and CDR2 as FQNEAQ (reference sequence). CDR3 length equals 15 residues. Deletions cut 5 bases from V and 7 bases from J, with 15 bases between. CDR3 DNA: TGTGCCAGCAGCACAGGGTCGGTCTCCGCCAACGTCCTGACTTTC. Encoded protein: CASSTGSVSANVLTF.

This clonotype was recorded many times. V gene TRBV4-1 combines with J gene TRBJ2-1; D possibly matches TRBD1 or TRBD2 (5 bases each). The V gene lost 0 bases and the J gene lost 8 bases, with 8 bases spanning the gap. The CDR3 is 13 amino acids. Germline lookup yields CDR1 MGHRA and CDR2 YSYEKL. The CDR3 DNA sequence: TGCGCCAGCAGCCAAGATGAGGGGTATGAGCAGTTCTTC. Its translation: CASSQDEGYEQFF.

This clonotype was recorded at least ten times. CDR3: CASSQDMGSANIQYF. CDR3 nucleotides: TGCGCCAGCAGCCAAGATATGGGATCGGCGAACATTCAGTACTTC. The V call is TRBV4-1, the J call TRBJ2-4; D gene uncertain. Germline values: CDR1 MGHRA, CDR2 YSYEKL. The CDR3 sequence is 15 residues long. V was pared by 0 bases and J by 7 bases, with 13 bases between.

The chain has TRBV4-3 and TRBJ2-7; TRBD1 is a possible D gene (6 bases). The CDR3 loop spans 16 amino acids. Trimming stripped 0 bases from V and 7 bases from J, with 19 bases between. Germline V gene data show CDR1 as LGHNA and CDR2 as YSLEER. The CDR3 nucleotides are TGCGCCAGCAGCCAAGATCTAGGGCAGGGGACGGAAGAGCAGTACTTC. This gives the protein CASSQDLGQGTEEQYF.

The genes are TRBV4-2 and TRBJ2-1, with TRBD2 matching over 7 bases. The germline V gene has CDR1 LGHNA and CDR2 YNFKEQ. V lost 1 base, J lost 8 bases, and 2 bases stayed unmatched. The CDR3 length is 13 residues. The CDR3 here is CASSQGLADEQFF. The CDR3 DNA sequence: TGTGCCAGCAGCCAAGGACTAGCAGATGAGCAGTTCTTC.

The rearrangement uses TRBV6-6 and TRBJ2-7; D ambiguous. The V and J ends lost 6 bases and 2 bases respectively, with 8 bases between them. From germline, CDR1 is MNHNY and CDR2 SVGAGI (reference sequence). CDR3 length: 12 residues. The CDR3 reads CASSRSTYEQYF. The DNA of the CDR3 is TGTGCCAGCAGCCGATCCACCTACGAGCAGTACTTC.

A few counts support this clonotype. V usage is TRBV24-1 and J usage is TRBJ2-1; the D is unclear. Trimming removed 3 bases at V and 9 bases at J, with 11 bases between. The CDR3 is 13 amino acids. The germline V gene encodes CDR1 KGHDR and CDR2 SFDVKD. The DNA of the CDR3 is TGTGCCACCAGTGATGGCCTCCAAGGTGAGCAGTTCTTC. It encodes CATSDGLQGEQFF.

This clonotype came up a few times. The chain combines TRBV6-5 with TRBJ2-3, with D unclear. The germline V and J ends were trimmed by 0 bases and 3 bases, with 10 bases remaining between them. The V gene's germline CDR1 is MNHEY and CDR2 SVGAGI. The CDR3 is 15 amino acids. CDR3 region: CASSYSTTTTDTQYF. CDR3 in DNA: TGTGCCAGCAGTTACTCGACAACGACGACAGATACGCAGTATTTT.

This clonotype appeared a few times. The chain joins TRBV13 to TRBJ2-2; tentatively, D is TRBD1 (6 bases). The CDR3 sequence is 19 residues long. The germline V gene has CDR1 PRHDT and CDR2 FYEKMQ (reference sequence). V lost 4 bases and J lost 0, with 21 bases in between. The CDR3 nucleotides are TGTGCCAGCAGCTACCGGGACATAGTGTCTTCTGCGAACACCGGGGAGCTGTTTTTT. Its protein product is CASSYRDIVSSANTGELFF.

This clonotype was recorded a few times. The chain recombines TRBV7-7 with TRBJ1-1; D may be TRBD1 (6 bases). Trimming shortened V by 11 bases and J by 4 bases, and 17 bases separated the two germline ends. The CDR3 covers 13 residues. Germline CDR1 is SSHAT and CDR2 is FNYEAQ (reference sequence). CDR3 amino acids: CAVTNRVGTEAFF. Written as DNA, the CDR3 is TGTGCCGTAACAAACAGGGTTGGCACTGAAGCTTTCTTT. Together with reference TRBV7-7 and TRBJ1-1, the CDR3 gives the full variable domain: GAGVSQSPRYKVTKRGQDVTLRCDPISSHATLYWYQQALGQGPEFLTYFNYEAQPDKSGLPSDRFSAERPEGSISTLTIQRTEQRDSAMYRCAVTNRVGTEAFFGQGTRLTVV.

In its sample, this clonotype was seen a few times. The rearrangement uses TRBV6-1 and TRBJ2-3, with D unclear. Trimming pared 3 bases from V and 2 bases from J, leaving 12 bases between. The germline gives CDR1 MNHNS, CDR2 SASEGT. The CDR3 loop spans 15 amino acids. The CDR3: CASSEVGRLTDTQYF. In DNA, the CDR3 is TGTGCCAGCAGTGAGGTCGGCCGCCTCACAGATACGCAGTATTTT.